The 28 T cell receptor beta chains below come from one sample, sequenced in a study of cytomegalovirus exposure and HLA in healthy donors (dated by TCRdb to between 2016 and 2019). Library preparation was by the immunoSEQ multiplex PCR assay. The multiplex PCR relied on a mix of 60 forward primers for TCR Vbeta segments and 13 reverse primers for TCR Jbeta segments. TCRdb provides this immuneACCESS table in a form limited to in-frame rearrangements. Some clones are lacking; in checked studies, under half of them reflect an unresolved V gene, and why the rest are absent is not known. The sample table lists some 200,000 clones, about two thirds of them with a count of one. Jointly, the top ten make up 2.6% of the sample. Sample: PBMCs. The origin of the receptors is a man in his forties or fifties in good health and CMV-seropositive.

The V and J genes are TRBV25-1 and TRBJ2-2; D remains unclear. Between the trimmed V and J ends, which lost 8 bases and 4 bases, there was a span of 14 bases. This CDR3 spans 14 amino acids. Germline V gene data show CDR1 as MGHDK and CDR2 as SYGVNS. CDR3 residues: CASAASGSTGELFF. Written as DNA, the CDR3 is TGTGCCAGCGCGGCCAGTGGGTCCACCGGGGAGCTGTTTTTT. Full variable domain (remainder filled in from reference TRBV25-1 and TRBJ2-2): EADIYQTPRYLVIGTGKKITLECSQTMGHDKMYWYQQDPGMELHLIHYSYGVNSTEKGDLSSESTVSRIRTEHFPLTLESARPSHTSQYLCASAASGSTGELFFGEGSRLTVL.

CDR3 sequence reads: CASSHGLAGGPADTQYF. The CDR3 nucleotides are TGTGCCAGCAGCCACGGACTAGCGGGGGGGCCGGCAGATACGCAGTATTTT. The chain joins TRBV7-8 to TRBJ2-3, with 15 bases that match TRBD2. V dropped 5 bases and J dropped 4; count of bases not matched to a gene: 7. The CDR3 spans 17 residues. Germline loops: CDR1 SGHVS, CDR2 FQNEAQ.

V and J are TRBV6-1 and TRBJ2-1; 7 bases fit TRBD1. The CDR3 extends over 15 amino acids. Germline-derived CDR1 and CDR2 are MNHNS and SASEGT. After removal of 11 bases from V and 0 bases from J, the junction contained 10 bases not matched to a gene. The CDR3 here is CAADRARVSYNEQFF. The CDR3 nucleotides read TGTGCCGCTGACAGGGCACGTGTCTCCTACAATGAGCAGTTCTTC.

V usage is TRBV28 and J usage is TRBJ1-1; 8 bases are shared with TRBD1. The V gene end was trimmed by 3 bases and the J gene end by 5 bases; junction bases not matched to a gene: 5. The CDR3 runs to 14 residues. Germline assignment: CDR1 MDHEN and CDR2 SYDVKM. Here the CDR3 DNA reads TGTGCCAGCAGTTTCGACAGGGGAGGGACTGAAGCTTTCTTT. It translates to CASSFDRGGTEAFF.

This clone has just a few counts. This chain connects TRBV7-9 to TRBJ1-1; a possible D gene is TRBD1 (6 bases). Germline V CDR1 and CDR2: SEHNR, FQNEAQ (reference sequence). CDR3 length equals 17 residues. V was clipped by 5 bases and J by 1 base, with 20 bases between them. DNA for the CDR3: TGTGCCAGCAGCCCCCCATTCTTTGGACAGCGGAACACTGAAGCTTTCTTT. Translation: CASSPPFFGQRNTEAFF. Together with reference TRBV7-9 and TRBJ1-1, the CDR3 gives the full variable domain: DTGVSQNPRHKITKRGQNVTFRCDPISEHNRLYWYRQTLGQGPEFLTYFQNEAQLEKSRLLSDRFSAERPKGSFSTLEIQRTEQGDSAMYLCASSPPFFGQRNTEAFFGQGTRLTVV.

CDR3 residues: CASSQSGTGSSYEQYF. For the CDR3, the DNA is TGTGCCAGCAGTCAAAGTGGGACAGGGAGCTCCTACGAGCAGTACTTC. The gene calls are TRBV28 and TRBJ2-7, with 9 positions matching TRBD1. J gave up 0 bases and V 5 bases, and 8 bases lay outside the gene matches. CDR3 length: 16 amino acids. From germline, CDR1 is MDHEN and CDR2 SYDVKM.

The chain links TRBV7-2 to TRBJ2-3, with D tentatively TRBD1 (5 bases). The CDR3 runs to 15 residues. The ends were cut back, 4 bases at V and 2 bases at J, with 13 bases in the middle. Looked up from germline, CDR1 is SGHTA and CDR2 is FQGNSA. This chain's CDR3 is CASSSIDRTTDTQYF. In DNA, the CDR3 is TGTGCCAGCAGCTCAATAGACAGAACCACAGATACGCAGTATTTT.

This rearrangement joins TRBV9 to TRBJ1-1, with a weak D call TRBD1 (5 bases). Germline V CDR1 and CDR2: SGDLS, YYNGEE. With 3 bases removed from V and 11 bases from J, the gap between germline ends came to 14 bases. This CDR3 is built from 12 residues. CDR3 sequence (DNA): TGTGCCAGCAGCGCCGACAGCCCCCGGGCTTTCTTT. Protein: CASSADSPRAFF.

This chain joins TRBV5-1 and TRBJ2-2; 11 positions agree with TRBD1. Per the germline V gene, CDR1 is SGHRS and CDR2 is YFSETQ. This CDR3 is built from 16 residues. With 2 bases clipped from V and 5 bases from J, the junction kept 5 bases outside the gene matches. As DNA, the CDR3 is TGCGCCAGCAGCTTCGACGGGACAGGGGGGACCGGGGAGCTGTTTTTT. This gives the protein CASSFDGTGGTGELFF.

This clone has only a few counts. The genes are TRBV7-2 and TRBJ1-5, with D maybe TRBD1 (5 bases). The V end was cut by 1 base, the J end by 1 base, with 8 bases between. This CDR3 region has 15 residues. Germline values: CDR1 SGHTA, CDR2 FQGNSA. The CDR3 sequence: CASSLVGASNQPQHF. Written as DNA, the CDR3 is TGTGCCAGCAGCTTAGTAGGGGCAAGCAATCAGCCCCAGCATTTT.

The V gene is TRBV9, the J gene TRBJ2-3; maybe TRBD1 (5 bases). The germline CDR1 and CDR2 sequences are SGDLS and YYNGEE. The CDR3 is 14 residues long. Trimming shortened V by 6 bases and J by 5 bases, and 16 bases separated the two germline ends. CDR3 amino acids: CASNVRSTGDTQYF. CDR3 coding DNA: TGTGCCAGCAACGTCCGGTCAACAGGAGATACGCAGTATTTT.

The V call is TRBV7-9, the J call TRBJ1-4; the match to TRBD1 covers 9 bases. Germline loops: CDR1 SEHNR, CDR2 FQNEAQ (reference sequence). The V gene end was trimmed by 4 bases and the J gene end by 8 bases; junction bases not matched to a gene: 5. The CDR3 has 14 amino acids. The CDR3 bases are TGTGCCAGCAGCTGGGACAGGGTAGGGGAAAAACTGTTTTTT. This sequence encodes CASSWDRVGEKLFF.

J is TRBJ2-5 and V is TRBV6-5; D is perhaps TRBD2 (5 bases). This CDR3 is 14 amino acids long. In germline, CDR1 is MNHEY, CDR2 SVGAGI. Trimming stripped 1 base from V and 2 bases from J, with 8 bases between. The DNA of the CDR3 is TGTGCCAGCAGTTACTTAGGGAGTCAAGAGACCCAGTACTTC. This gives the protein CASSYLGSQETQYF.

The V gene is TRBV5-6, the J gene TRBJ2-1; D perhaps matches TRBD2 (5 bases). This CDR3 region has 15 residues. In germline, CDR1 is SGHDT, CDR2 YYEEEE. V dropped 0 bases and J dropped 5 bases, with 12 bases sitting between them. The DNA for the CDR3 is TGTGCCAGCAGCTTGGCGTTGAGGGCCCACAATGAGCAGTTCTTC. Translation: CASSLALRAHNEQFF. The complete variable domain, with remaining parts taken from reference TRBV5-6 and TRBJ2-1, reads DAGVTQSPTHLIKTRGQQVTLRCSPKSGHDTVSWYQQALGQGPQFIFQYYEEEERQRGNFPDRFSGHQFPNYSSELNVNALLLGDSALYLCASSLALRAHNEQFFGPGTRLTVL.

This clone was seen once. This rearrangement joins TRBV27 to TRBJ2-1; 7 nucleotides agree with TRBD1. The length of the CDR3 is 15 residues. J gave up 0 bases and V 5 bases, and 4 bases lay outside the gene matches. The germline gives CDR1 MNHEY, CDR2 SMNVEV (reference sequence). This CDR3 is CASSPQGISYNEQFF. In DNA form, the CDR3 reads TGTGCCAGCAGTCCACAGGGGATCTCCTACAATGAGCAGTTCTTC.

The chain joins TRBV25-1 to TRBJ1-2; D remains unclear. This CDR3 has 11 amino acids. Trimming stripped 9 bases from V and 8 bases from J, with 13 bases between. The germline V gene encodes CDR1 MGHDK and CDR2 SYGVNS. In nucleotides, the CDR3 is TGTGCCAGTTCTGGGCCTTGGGGCTACACCTTC. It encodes CASSGPWGYTF.

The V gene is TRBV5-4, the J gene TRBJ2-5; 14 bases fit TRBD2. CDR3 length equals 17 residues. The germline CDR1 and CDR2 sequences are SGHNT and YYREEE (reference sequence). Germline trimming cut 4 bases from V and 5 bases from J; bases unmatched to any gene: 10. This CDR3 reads CASSQGLAGGLRETQYF. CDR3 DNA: TGTGCCAGCAGCCAAGGACTAGCGGGGGGCCTCCGGGAGACCCAGTACTTC.

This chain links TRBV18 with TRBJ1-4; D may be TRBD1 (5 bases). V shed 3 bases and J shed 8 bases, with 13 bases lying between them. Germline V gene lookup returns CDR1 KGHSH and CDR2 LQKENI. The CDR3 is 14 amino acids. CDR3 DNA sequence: TGTGCCAGCTCACCGGGGGGGAAAAACGAAAAACTGTTTTTT. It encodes CASSPGGKNEKLFF.

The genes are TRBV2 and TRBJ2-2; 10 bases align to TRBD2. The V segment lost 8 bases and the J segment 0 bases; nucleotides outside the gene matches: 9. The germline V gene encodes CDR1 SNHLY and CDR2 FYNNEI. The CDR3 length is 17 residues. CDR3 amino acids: CASVKSAGGPNTGELFF. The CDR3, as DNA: TGTGCCAGCGTTAAGTCAGCGGGGGGGCCGAACACCGGGGAGCTGTTTTTT. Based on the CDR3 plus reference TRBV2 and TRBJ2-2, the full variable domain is EPEVTQTPSHQVTQMGQEVILRCVPISNHLYFYWYRQILGQKVEFLVSFYNNEISEKSEIFDDQFSVERPDGSNFTLKIRSTKLEDSAMYFCASVKSAGGPNTGELFFGEGSRLTVL.

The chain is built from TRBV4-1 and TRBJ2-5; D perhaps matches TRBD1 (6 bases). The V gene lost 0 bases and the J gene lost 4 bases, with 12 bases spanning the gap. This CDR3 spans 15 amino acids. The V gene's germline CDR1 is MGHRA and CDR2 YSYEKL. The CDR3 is CASSQEDRKAETQYF. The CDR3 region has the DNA TGCGCCAGCAGCCAAGAGGACAGAAAGGCAGAGACCCAGTACTTC.

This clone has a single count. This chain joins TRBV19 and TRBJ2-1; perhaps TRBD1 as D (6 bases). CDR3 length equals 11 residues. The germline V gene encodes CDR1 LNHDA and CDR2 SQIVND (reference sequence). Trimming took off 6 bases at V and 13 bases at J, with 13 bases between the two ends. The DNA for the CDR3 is TGTGCCAGTAGCCCAGGGGCAGATCAGTTCTTC. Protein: CASSPGADQFF.

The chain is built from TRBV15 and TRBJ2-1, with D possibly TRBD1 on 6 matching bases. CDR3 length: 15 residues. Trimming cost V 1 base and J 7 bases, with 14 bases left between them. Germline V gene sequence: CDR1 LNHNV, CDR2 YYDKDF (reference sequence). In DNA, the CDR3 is TGTGCCACCAGCAGAGTCTTGGACAGCACGAATGAGCAGTTCTTC. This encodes CATSRVLDSTNEQFF.

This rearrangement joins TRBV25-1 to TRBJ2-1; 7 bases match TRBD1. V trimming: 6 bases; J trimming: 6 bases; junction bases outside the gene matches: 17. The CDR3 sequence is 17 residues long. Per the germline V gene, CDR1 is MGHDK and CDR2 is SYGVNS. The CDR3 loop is CASSHMGTGASSNEQFF. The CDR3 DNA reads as TGTGCCAGCAGCCATATGGGAACAGGGGCCTCTAGCAATGAGCAGTTCTTC. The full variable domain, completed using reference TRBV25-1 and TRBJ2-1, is EADIYQTPRYLVIGTGKKITLECSQTMGHDKMYWYQQDPGMELHLIHYSYGVNSTEKGDLSSESTVSRIRTEHFPLTLESARPSHTSQYLCASSHMGTGASSNEQFFGPGTRLTVL.

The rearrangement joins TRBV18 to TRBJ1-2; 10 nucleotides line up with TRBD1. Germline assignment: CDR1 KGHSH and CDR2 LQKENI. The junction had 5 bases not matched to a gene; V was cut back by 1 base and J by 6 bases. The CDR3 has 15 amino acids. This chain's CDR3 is CASSPLGTGANGYTF. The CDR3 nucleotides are TGTGCCAGCTCACCACTTGGGACAGGGGCCAATGGCTACACCTTC.

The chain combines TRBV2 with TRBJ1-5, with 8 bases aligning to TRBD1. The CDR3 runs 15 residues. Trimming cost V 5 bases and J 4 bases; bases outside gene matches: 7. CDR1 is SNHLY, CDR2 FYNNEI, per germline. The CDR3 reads CASSLQGGENQPQHF. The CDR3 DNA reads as TGTGCCAGCAGTCTACAGGGGGGGGAGAATCAGCCCCAGCATTTT. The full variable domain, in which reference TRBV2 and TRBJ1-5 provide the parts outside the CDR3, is EPEVTQTPSHQVTQMGQEVILRCVPISNHLYFYWYRQILGQKVEFLVSFYNNEISEKSEIFDDQFSVERPDGSNFTLKIRSTKLEDSAMYFCASSLQGGENQPQHFGDGTRLSIL.

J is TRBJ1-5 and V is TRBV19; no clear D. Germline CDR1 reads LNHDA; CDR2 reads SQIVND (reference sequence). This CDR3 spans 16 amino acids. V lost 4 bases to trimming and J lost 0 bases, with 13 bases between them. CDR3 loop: CASSTPISGSNQPQHF. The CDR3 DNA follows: TGTGCCAGTAGTACCCCTATTTCAGGTAGCAATCAGCCCCAGCATTTT.

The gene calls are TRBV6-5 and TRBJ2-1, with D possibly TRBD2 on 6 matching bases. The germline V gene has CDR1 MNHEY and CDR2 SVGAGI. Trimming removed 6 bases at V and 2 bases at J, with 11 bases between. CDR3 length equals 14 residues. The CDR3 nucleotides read TGTGCCAGCAGATTTCGGGGGACCTACAATGAGCAGTTCTTC. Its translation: CASRFRGTYNEQFF.

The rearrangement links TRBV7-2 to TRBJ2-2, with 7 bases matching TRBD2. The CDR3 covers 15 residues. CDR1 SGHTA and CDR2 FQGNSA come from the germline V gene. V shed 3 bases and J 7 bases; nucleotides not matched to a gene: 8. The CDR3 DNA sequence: TGTGCCAGCAGCTTCGGGGGGTCAAGAAACGGGGAGCTGTTTTTT. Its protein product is CASSFGGSRNGELFF.